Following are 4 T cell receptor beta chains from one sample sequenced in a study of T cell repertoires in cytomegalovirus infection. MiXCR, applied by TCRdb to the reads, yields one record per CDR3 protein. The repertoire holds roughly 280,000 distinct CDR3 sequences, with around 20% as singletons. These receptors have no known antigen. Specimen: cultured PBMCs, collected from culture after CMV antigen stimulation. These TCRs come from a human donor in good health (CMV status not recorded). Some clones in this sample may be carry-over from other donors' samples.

The CDR3 nucleotides are TGTGCCAGCAGCGGGACTAGCGGGAGGCGAGGAGAGACCCAGTACTTC. Translated, it gives CASSGTSGRRGETQYF. V and J are TRBV7-9 and TRBJ2-5, with 15 bases fitting TRBD2. This CDR3 region has 16 residues. Germline CDR1 SEHNR, CDR2 FQNEAQ (reference sequence). Germline trimming cut 5 bases from V and 4 bases from J; bases unmatched to any gene: 5.

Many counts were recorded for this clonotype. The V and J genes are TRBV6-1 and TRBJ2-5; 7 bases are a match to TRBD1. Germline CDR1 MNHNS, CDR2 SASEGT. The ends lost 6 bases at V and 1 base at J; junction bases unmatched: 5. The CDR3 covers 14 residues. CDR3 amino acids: CASRAGTAQETQYF. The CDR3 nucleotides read TGTGCCAGCAGGGCCGGGACAGCCCAAGAGACCCAGTACTTC.

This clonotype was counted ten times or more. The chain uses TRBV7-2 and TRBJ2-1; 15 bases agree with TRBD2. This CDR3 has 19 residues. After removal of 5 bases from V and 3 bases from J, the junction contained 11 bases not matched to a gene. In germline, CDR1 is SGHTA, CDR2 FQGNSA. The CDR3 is CASSEPGTSGRRVYNEQFF. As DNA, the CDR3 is TGTGCCAGCAGCGAACCCGGGACTAGCGGGAGGCGGGTCTACAATGAGCAGTTCTTC.

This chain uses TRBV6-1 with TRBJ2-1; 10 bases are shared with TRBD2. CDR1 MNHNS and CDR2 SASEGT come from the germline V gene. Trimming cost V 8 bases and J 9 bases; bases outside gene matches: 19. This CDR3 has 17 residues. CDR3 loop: CASAVRMGSGRVSEQFF. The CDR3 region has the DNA TGTGCCAGCGCCGTTCGAATGGGAAGCGGGAGGGTTTCTGAGCAGTTCTTC.